This T cell receptor beta chain was sequenced in a study of radiation and T cells in renal cell carcinoma (dated by TCRdb to about 2020). About the full investigation: In total, some 52 samples underwent TCR beta sequencing: some 25 tumors plus 27 peripheral blood samples. Across all 55 or so samples, 4,016,671 unique CDR3 nucleotide sequences encoding around 2.8 million unique CDR3 amino acid sequences were identified. Broad study findings and their caveats: TCR clonality was higher in irradiated tumors than in controls, as the top 100 clonotypes made up an average of roughly 54% of the repertoire in irradiated tumors compared with roughly 40% in nephrectomy-only tumors. Intratumoral heterogeneity went uncaptured because the only tumor material available was small regions of roughly 1 g. Effects of radiation dose or scheduling on the TCR repertoire could not be addressed with the single-armed trial design. Irradiated tumors contained more dominant CDR3 motifs, and these motifs occupied a larger share of the repertoire than in control tumors.

TCR beta libraries were generated from genomic DNA with the immunoSEQ kit, following the manufacturer's recommendations. Library preparation used a first multiplex PCR with proprietary primers, then a second PCR adding unique barcodes, with bead cleanups after each round. A kit-provided positive control reaction and a negative control reaction were included in every sample batch. The final libraries were assessed on an Agilent 4200 TapeStation D1000 ScreenTape, pooled by volume, and quantified by qPCR. An Illumina NextSeq500 fitted with a MidOutput 150-cycle cartridge performed the sequencing, running 156 Read1 cycles and 15 Index1 cycles with the kit's custom primers. The pooled library was loaded at approximately 0.96 pM, and around 22% PhiX control was spiked in. For the original study's pipeline: Vendor-processed data were analyzed in R, and a clonotype was defined as all T cells sharing the same CDR3 nucleotide sequence. In the clone abundance analyses, frequencies were normalized to the 10,000 most abundant clones in each sample. Public T cell clones, which averaged fewer than five per sample, were excluded before analysis. ImmunoMap was used for dominant motif analysis with the PAM10 matrix, a gap penalty of 30, and a homology threshold of 0.3, and any motif reaching a cumulative frequency of at least 0.01 was considered dominant. Here the immuneACCESS table is served through TCRdb, limited to in-frame sequences with V and J called. Missing clones are a known gap in these copies; in checked studies unresolved V genes cover under half, and the rest lacks a known reason. For V, J and clone size, that table is used; D and trimming come from the DNA. Here the sample has 13,000 or so clones; roughly 60% occur a single time. The ten largest clones add up to approximately 12% of the sample.

V trim: 4 bases; J trim: 6 bases; unmatched bases: 5. From the cysteine through the phenylalanine, the CDR3 covers 15 amino acids. The entry retains the CDR3 DNA only, 45 bases that are in frame from base 1. CDR1 and CDR2 (SEHNR, FQNEAQ) derive from the germline V gene (reference sequence). The time point label, as the study defines it: tumor resected at nephrectomy. The label giving this sample's treatment or condition can be read as: treatment-naive control, cytoreductive nephrectomy. For controls, tumors were taken from treatment-naive renal cell carcinoma patients who had cytoreductive nephrectomy with no radiation beforehand. Renal cell carcinoma with clear cell pathology was present in all patients. Control tumors used for TCR sequencing were obtained from several females and 11 to 12 males (median age approximately 54 years, range about 40 to 82) and were resected from about 2011 to 2014. Tumor processing involved mechanical dissociation, digestion with collagenase/hyaluronidase at 37 degrees C, handling in gentleMACS C tubes, and storage in liquid nitrogen. Genomic DNA for TCR sequencing was prepared using the QIAamp DNA Blood Mini Kit (Qiagen). The analyses included only samples that passed all quality control checks.

This clone is deemed medium-sized (0.01 to 0.1%). Its antigen is still unknown. No clone much larger than this one lies a single base away; base qualities are absent. Here the sequenced sample was tumor tissue, taken from a patient whose treatment was nephrectomy without radiotherapy. This chain is built from TRBV7-9 and TRBJ2-3; 12 nucleotides in the junction match TRBD2. This TCR came from a man in his fifties with renal cell carcinoma. Read as DNA, the sequence is TGTGCCAGCAGCTCTAGCGGGGGGGCATTGGATACGCAGTATTTT. Translated, it gives CASSSSGGALDTQYF. The full variable domain, completed from the reference TRBV7-9 and TRBJ2-3 proteins outside the CDR3, reads DTGVSQNPRHKITKRGQNVTFRCDPISEHNRLYWYRQTLGQGPEFLTYFQNEAQLEKSRLLSDRFSAERPKGSFSTLEIQRTEQGDSAMYLCASSSSGGALDTQYFGPGTRLTVL.